These 15 T cell receptor beta chains came from one sample sequenced in a study of Ad26.COV2.S vaccination and SARS-CoV-2 variants (dated by TCRdb to about 2021). Library creation used the immunoSEQ multiplex PCR assay. TCRdb provides this immuneACCESS table in a form limited to in-frame rearrangements. Some clones are lacking; in checked studies, under half of them reflect an unresolved V gene, and why the rest are absent is not known. This sample comprises about 350,000 clones, about 90% of them detected only once. 3% to 5% of the sample comes from the top ten. The time point label corresponds to: individuals recovered from natural SARS-CoV-2 infection. Sequencing was performed on peripheral blood, taken after recovery from COVID-19. These receptors were obtained from a human donor who had recovered from COVID-19.

The chain has TRBV5-1 and TRBJ2-3; D possibly corresponds to TRBD2 (5 bases). Trimming removed 5 bases at V and 1 base at J, with 17 bases between. Germline loops: CDR1 SGHRS, CDR2 YFSETQ. This CDR3 has 16 residues. CDR3 in amino acids: CASSGSWRTGTDTQYF. The CDR3 DNA reads TGCGCCAGCAGTGGGAGTTGGAGGACTGGCACAGATACGCAGTATTTT.

The V gene is TRBV4-1, the J gene TRBJ2-5; D may correspond to TRBD1 or TRBD2 (5 bases each). CDR3 length: 17 amino acids. CDR1 MGHRA and CDR2 YSYEKL come from the germline V gene. The V gene lost 0 bases and the J gene lost 4 bases, with 18 bases spanning the gap. CDR3 amino acids: CASSQDTGPRRGETQYF. Here the CDR3 DNA reads TGCGCCAGCAGCCAAGATACGGGACCCCGTCGGGGAGAGACCCAGTACTTC.

The chain has TRBV2 and TRBJ1-4, with TRBD1 matching 7 bases. Germline V gives CDR1 SNHLY, CDR2 FYNNEI. The ends lost 6 bases at V and 4 bases at J; junction bases unmatched: 5. The CDR3 is made up of 14 amino acids. The CDR3 sequence is CASRNRGNNEKLFF. CDR3 DNA: TGTGCCAGCAGAAACAGGGGTAATAATGAAAAACTGTTTTTT. The full variable domain, its missing parts supplied by reference TRBV2 and TRBJ1-4, is EPEVTQTPSHQVTQMGQEVILRCVPISNHLYFYWYRQILGQKVEFLVSFYNNEISEKSEIFDDQFSVERPDGSNFTLKIRSTKLEDSAMYFCASRNRGNNEKLFFGSGTQLSVL.

Remarks on this clone: Distinct nucleotide sequences in the sample also encode this CDR3. This chain connects TRBV7-2 to TRBJ2-5, with 10 bases that match TRBD2. Germline loops: CDR1 SGHTA, CDR2 FQGNSA. Losses at the gene ends were 5 bases for V and 4 bases for J; bases not matched to a gene: 4. The CDR3 runs 14 residues. The CDR3 DNA reads as TGTGCCAGCAGCCCGAGACTAGCGGGAGAGACCCAGTACTTC. Its protein product is CASSPRLAGETQYF. The full variable domain, in which reference TRBV7-2 and TRBJ2-5 provide the parts outside the CDR3, is GAGVSQSPSNKVTEKGKDVELRCDPISGHTALYWYRQSLGQGLEFLIYFQGNSAPDKSGLPSDRFSAERTGGSVSTLTIQRTQQEDSAVYLCASSPRLAGETQYFGPGTRLLVL.

This chain joins TRBV5-8 and TRBJ2-7; possibly TRBD1 for D (5 bases). Trimming left V 0 bases short and J 3 bases short, with 10 bases between. The length of the CDR3 is 14 residues. CDR1 is SGHTS and CDR2 is YDEGEE in the germline V gene. The CDR3 nucleotides are TGTGCCAGCAGCTTGGGGGGCAGGGTCTACGAGCAGTACTTC. Amino acid sequence: CASSLGGRVYEQYF. Looking up the rest from reference TRBV5-8 and TRBJ2-7 gives the full variable domain: EAGVTQSPTHLIKTRGQQATLRCSPISGHTSVYWYQQALGLGLQFLLWYDEGEERNRGNFPPRFSGRQFPNYSSELNVNALELEDSALYLCASSLGGRVYEQYFGPGTRLTVT.

The chain carries TRBV12-3 or TRBV12-4 and TRBJ1-1; D gene ambiguous. V lost 3 bases and J lost 7, with 12 bases in between. This CDR3 is built from 13 residues. The CDR3 DNA follows: TGTGCCAGCAGTTTCCACCTAGGAGGTGAAGCTTTCTTT. This codes for CASSFHLGGEAFF.

V and J are TRBV27 and TRBJ2-5, with 9 bases lining up with TRBD2. The CDR3 spans 15 residues. The germline V gene encodes CDR1 MNHEY and CDR2 SMNVEV (reference sequence). V lost 5 bases and J lost 6; bases outside the gene matches: 10. The CDR3: CASSTTSGLAKTQYF. For the CDR3, the DNA is TGTGCCAGCAGTACTACTAGCGGGCTGGCAAAGACCCAGTACTTC.

The rearrangement links TRBV15 to TRBJ1-5; D may be TRBD1 (5 bases). V lost 0 bases and J 3 bases, leaving 12 bases between the germline ends. Germline CDR1 LNHNV, CDR2 YYDKDF (reference sequence). The CDR3 is made up of 16 amino acids. CDR3 protein: CATSRDLGADNQPQHF. CDR3 nucleotide sequence: TGTGCCACCAGCAGAGATCTAGGGGCGGACAATCAGCCCCAGCATTTT.

The chain joins TRBV19 to TRBJ2-7, with TRBD1 matching 7 bases. V trimming: 6 bases; J trimming: 2 bases; junction bases outside the gene matches: 13. From germline, CDR1 is LNHDA and CDR2 SQIVND (reference sequence). The CDR3 loop spans 16 amino acids. The CDR3 sequence is CASSKGVTGLTYEQYF. CDR3 DNA: TGTGCCAGTAGCAAGGGGGTGACAGGGCTGACCTACGAGCAGTACTTC. Filled out from reference TRBV19 and TRBJ2-7, the complete variable domain reads DGGITQSPKYLFRKEGQNVTLSCEQNLNHDAMYWYRQDPGQGLRLIYYSQIVNDFQKGDIAEGYSVSREKKESFPLTVTSAQKNPTAFYLCASSKGVTGLTYEQYFGPGTRLTVT.

The V gene is TRBV4-1, the J gene TRBJ1-1, with a weak D call TRBD1 (5 bases). The CDR3 consists of 16 residues. Germline lookup yields CDR1 MGHRA and CDR2 YSYEKL. The ends were cut back, 1 base at V and 1 base at J, with 13 bases in the middle. The CDR3 bases are TGCGCCAGCAGCCAAGTAGGGGCAGGGAGGAACACTGAAGCTTTCTTT. It yields the protein CASSQVGAGRNTEAFF.

V and J are TRBV6-5 and TRBJ1-2; D might be TRBD1 (5 bases). Trimming left V 5 bases short and J 5 bases short, with 15 bases between. The CDR3 has 14 amino acids. The germline gives CDR1 MNHEY, CDR2 SVGAGI. CDR3 sequence (DNA): TGTGCCAGCAGTCCCTCGGGGGGTGGTTATGGCTACACCTTC. Protein product: CASSPSGGGYGYTF.

V usage is TRBV5-5 and J usage is TRBJ1-1; no clear D. This CDR3 comprises 14 residues. Trimming shortened V by 2 bases and J by 7 bases, and 15 bases separated the two germline ends. Germline values: CDR1 SGHKS, CDR2 YYEKEE (reference sequence). Here the CDR3 DNA reads TGTGCCAGCAGCTTAAAGTTGCTAACACTTGAAGCTTTCTTT. It translates to CASSLKLLTLEAFF.

This clone appeared a single time. The chain links TRBV27 to TRBJ2-2; D tentatively fits TRBD1 or TRBD2 (5 bases each). Trimming took off 7 bases at V and 7 bases at J, with 19 bases between the two ends. This CDR3 is 15 amino acids long. CDR1 and CDR2 (germline): MNHEY, SMNVEV (reference sequence). The chain's CDR3 is CASTLHGAKGGELFF. CDR3 DNA: TGTGCCAGCACCCTACACGGGGCCAAAGGCGGGGAGCTGTTTTTT.

The rearrangement uses TRBV28 and TRBJ1-6; D not certain. V lost 6 bases and J lost 7, with 13 bases in between. Germline loops: CDR1 MDHEN, CDR2 SYDVKM. The CDR3 is 14 amino acids. The CDR3 spells CASRLTRRNSPLHF. CDR3 DNA: TGTGCCAGCAGACTGACGAGGAGGAATTCACCCCTCCACTTT.

This clone occurred a few times. The CDR3 loop is CAISAGEGSNTGELFF. CDR3 sequence (DNA): TGTGCCATCAGTGCGGGGGAGGGGTCGAACACCGGGGAGCTGTTTTTT. The chain combines TRBV10-3 with TRBJ2-2; 7 nucleotides match TRBD2. The CDR3 sequence is 16 residues long. From germline, CDR1 is ENHRY and CDR2 SYGVKD. V trimming: 4 bases; J trimming: 0 bases; junction bases outside the gene matches: 5.